This T cell receptor (beta chain) was captured by sequencing in a study of blood T cell repertoires in COVID-19. Profiling relied on immunoSEQ multiplex PCR, and the TCRdb table lists in-frame clones only, not all of them. The sample has hundreds of thousands of clones, around 90% seen once. Germline loops: CDR1 MDHEN, CDR2 SYDVKM. Germline trimming cut 3 bases from V and 2 bases from J; bases unmatched to any gene: 4. The CDR3 runs to 15 residues. Categorization into cohorts depended on clinical history that participants reported. The study counted Cohort 3 donors as recovered given two negative PCRs, clearance, or symptom resolution.

Sequencing input: PBMCs or T cells enriched from blood (not recorded which). The sequence derives from a woman under 40 who had recovered from COVID-19. The V gene is TRBV28, the J gene TRBJ1-2, with TRBD1 identical over 9 bases. The CDR3 is CASSFRDRANYGYTF. Written as DNA, the CDR3 is TGTGCCAGCAGTTTCCGGGACAGGGCAAACTATGGCTACACCTTC.